The present T cell receptor (beta chain) was sequenced within a study of control samples from healthy donors and cancer patients. The germline CDR1 and CDR2 sequences are SGDLS and YYNGEE. The length of the CDR3 is 13 residues. V lost 4 bases to trimming and J lost 5 bases, with 11 bases between them. Only in-frame clones appear in the TCRdb table, and some are missing; sequencing was by immunoSEQ multiplex PCR. The sample includes some 89,000 clones, about nine tenths of them seen just once. The chain is built from TRBV9 and TRBJ2-3; no clear D gene. This receptor was identified in a man aged 25-40 years in good health. The sample taken for sequencing was blood. The CDR3 reads CASSPRRGDTQYF. The CDR3 bases are TGTGCCAGCAGCCCTCGGCGCGGAGATACGCAGTATTTT.